This TCR beta chain originates from a study of T cell responses to AZD1222 COVID-19 vaccine. Germline V gives CDR1 LNHDA, CDR2 SQIVND (reference sequence). This CDR3 is built from 13 residues. With 5 bases removed from V and 3 bases from J, the gap between germline ends came to 10 bases. Method: immunoSEQ multiplex PCR; TCRdb's copy keeps in-frame clones and lacks some. The sample consists of 100,000 to 150,000 clones, over 75% of them appearing once. This clone has just one count. Its antigen remains unknown. Study results and limitations: As reported, nearly half of all spike-specific TCRs target variant regions that are unmutated. Every sample of the repertoires postdated the peak T cell response. The donor cohort was predominantly white British with a female majority, and clonal diversity may have been underestimated.

This receptor was obtained from an adult in good health. The chain carries TRBV19 and TRBJ1-1; no clear D gene. Specimen: peripheral blood, collected on day 0 of AZD1222 vaccination. This chain's CDR3 is CASSVRRDTEAFF. Here the CDR3 DNA reads TGTGCCAGTAGTGTTCGTCGGGACACTGAAGCTTTCTTT.